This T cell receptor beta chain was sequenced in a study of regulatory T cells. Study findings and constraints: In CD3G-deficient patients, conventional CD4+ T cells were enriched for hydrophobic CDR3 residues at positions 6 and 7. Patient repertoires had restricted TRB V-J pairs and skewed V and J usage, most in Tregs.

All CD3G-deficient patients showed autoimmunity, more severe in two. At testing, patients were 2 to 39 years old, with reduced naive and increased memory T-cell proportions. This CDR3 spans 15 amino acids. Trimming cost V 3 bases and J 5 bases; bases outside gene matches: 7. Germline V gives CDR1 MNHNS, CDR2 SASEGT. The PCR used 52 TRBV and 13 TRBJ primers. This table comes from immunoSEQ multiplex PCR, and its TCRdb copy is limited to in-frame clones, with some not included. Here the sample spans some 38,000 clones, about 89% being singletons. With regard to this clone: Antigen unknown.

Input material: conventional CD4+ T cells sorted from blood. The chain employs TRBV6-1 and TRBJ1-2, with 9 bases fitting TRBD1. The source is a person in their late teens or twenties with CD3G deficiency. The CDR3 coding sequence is TGTGCCAGCAGTGAGGCGGGACAGGGTAATTATGGCTACACCTTC. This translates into CASSEAGQGNYGYTF.